Described below is a single T cell receptor beta chain sequence and its context. The antigen this receptor binds is unknown. No base-level quality is on record; no much larger clone is a single base apart. This sample is part of a study of a mutant IDH1 vaccine in newly diagnosed glioma listed by TCRdb under 2021. Background for the entire study: In the chemotherapy-containing groups, vaccination started alongside temozolomide cycles, whereas in patients who had radiotherapy alone it started 4-6 weeks after radiotherapy. Of the approximately 32 treated patients, about 60% were male and about 38% were female, and the mean age was roughly 38 years. Prior to enrollment, patients had been given standard therapy consisting of radiotherapy alone, temozolomide alone, or radiochemotherapy with temozolomide, with the combination given to most patients. Visit V12 was the week-35 safety follow-up and visit V13 was the week-47 end of study. Peripheral blood samples were drawn at six visits, namely V03 (baseline), V05, V07, V10, V12 and V13. For exploratory analyses, longitudinal TCRB deep sequencing was carried out in about 26 treated patients wherever samples were available.

Overall study results and their limits: The authors noted that analyses of patient blood samples could not be reproduced because of sample limitations. Selection of PBMC samples for TCRB deep sequencing was based on availability. Across multiple MHC alleles, vaccine-induced immune responses were seen in around 93% of patients. Changes in the top peripheral T cell clonotypes picked up by TCRB sequencing did not appear to be linked to pseudoprogression.

The library was obtained by the immunoSEQ multiplex PCR assay. Rearranged TCR beta chain sequences were amplified using the hsTCRB Kit according to the manufacturer's protocol. An Illumina MiSeq was used to sequence the TCRB libraries. The authors processed their data as follows. The proprietary platform of the kit vendor was used for demultiplexing, trimming and gene mapping. TCRdb mirrors the immuneACCESS table, restricted to in-frame sequences. Some clones are absent from its copies; in checked studies, under half trace to an unresolved V gene, and the reason for the others is unknown. Clone size and the V and J calls come from that table; the DNA yielded D and trimming. Across this sample there are 40,000 to 55,000 clones, with about 79% seen only once. The ten largest clones add up to less than 15% of the sample. In the paper's terms, the time point label means: week 35, safety follow-up. Each vaccine dose, consisting of 300 ug of a 20-mer mutant IDH1 peptide in Montanide, was administered subcutaneously with topical imiquimod. Patients received eight vaccinations in weeks 1, 3, 5, 7, 11, 15, 19 and 23, corresponding to visits V03 through V10. All donors had newly diagnosed IDH1-mutant astrocytomas of WHO grade 3 or 4 that showed loss of nuclear ATRX. The samples were drawn from NOA16, a multicentre, single-arm, open-label phase I trial in Germany that tested a mutant IDH1 peptide vaccine in humans for the first time. Genomic DNA for TCRB sequencing was isolated from EDTA blood with the DNeasy Blood and Tissue Kit.

The receptor's source is a man between 40 and 49 years old with glioma. The sequenced sample was PBMCs, obtained from a glioma patient whose treatment included an IDH1 peptide vaccine.

The CDR3 in this case is CASSESEGVETQYF. The DNA is TGTGCCAGCAGTGAATCAGAGGGAGTGGAGACCCAGTACTTC. The chain links TRBV6-1 with TRBJ2-5; the best D guess is TRBD2, with 5 bases matching. CDR1 and CDR2 (MNHNS, SASEGT) derive from the germline V gene. Deletion took 2 bases off V and 5 bases off J, with a span of 12 bases between the germline ends. From the cysteine up to the phenylalanine, the CDR3 has a length of 14 residues. Only the CDR3 DNA stays, 42 bases, in frame from base 1.